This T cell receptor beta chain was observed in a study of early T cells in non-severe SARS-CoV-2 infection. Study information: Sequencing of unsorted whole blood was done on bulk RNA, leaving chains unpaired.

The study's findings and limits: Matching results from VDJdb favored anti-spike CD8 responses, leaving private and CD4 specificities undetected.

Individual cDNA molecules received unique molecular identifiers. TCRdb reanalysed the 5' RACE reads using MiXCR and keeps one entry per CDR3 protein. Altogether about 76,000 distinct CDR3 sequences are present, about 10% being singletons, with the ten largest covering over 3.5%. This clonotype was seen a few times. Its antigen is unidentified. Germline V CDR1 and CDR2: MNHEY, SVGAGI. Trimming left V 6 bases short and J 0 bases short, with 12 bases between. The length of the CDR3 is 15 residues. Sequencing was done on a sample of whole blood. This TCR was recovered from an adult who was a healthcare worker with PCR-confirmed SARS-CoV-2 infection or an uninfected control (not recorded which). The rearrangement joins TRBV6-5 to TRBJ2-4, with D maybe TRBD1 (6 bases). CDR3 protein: CASRPGQLAKNIQYF. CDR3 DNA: TGTGCCAGCAGGCCCGGACAGCTAGCCAAAAACATTCAGTACTTC.